Each of the 21 T cell receptor beta chains below was sequenced from the same sample in a study of early T cells in non-severe SARS-CoV-2 infection. TCRdb fed the 5' RACE reads into MiXCR, producing one record per CDR3 protein. The sample lists 50,000 to 65,000 distinct CDR3 sequences, about an eighth occurring once. Sample: whole blood. These receptors originate from an adult who was a healthcare worker with PCR-confirmed SARS-CoV-2 infection or an uninfected control (not recorded which).

This clonotype came up a few times. This chain connects TRBV14 to TRBJ1-2, with D hard to call. The V end lost 4 bases, the J end lost 4 bases, and 10 bases lay between the germline ends. CDR1 is SGHDN, CDR2 FVKESK, per germline. The CDR3 length is 13 residues. The CDR3 bases are TGTGCCAGCAGCCCCGAGGCGACCTATGGCTACACCTTC. Translating it yields CASSPEATYGYTF.

This clonotype was counted a few times. The V call is TRBV2, the J call TRBJ2-7, with 7 bases that match TRBD1. V lost 3 bases to trimming and J lost 0 bases; unmatched junction nucleotides: 5. The CDR3 loop spans 15 amino acids. The germline CDR1 and CDR2 sequences are SNHLY and FYNNEI. CDR3 sequence: CASSDQGVYSYEQYF. The CDR3 DNA follows: TGTGCCAGCAGTGACCAGGGGGTCTACTCCTACGAGCAGTACTTC.

This clonotype was found a few times. This chain connects TRBV24-1 to TRBJ2-1; no clear D gene. The CDR3 extends over 11 amino acids. V lost 3 bases to trimming and J lost 8 bases, with 4 bases between them. CDR1 KGHDR and CDR2 SFDVKD come from the germline V gene. The CDR3 nucleotides are TGTGCCACCAGTGATAAGGATGAGCAGTTCTTC. It is translated as CATSDKDEQFF.

V and J are TRBV7-9 and TRBJ1-2; 8 bases line up with TRBD1. This CDR3 region has 14 residues. Germline V lookup: CDR1 SEHNR, CDR2 FQNEAQ (reference sequence). V shed 7 bases, J shed 4 bases, and the junction held 8 bases outside the gene matches. In DNA, the CDR3 is TGTGCCAGCAAGGGACAGGCGGCGGGCTATGGCTACACCTTC. Amino acids: CASKGQAAGYGYTF.

The rearrangement uses TRBV5-5 and TRBJ1-3, with D possibly TRBD1 on 5 matching bases. Germline V gene data show CDR1 as SGHKS and CDR2 as YYEKEE (reference sequence). CDR3 size: 15 residues. V lost 4 bases to trimming and J lost 0 bases, with 11 bases between them. This CDR3 is CASSRDVSSGNTIYF. For the CDR3, the DNA is TGTGCCAGCAGCCGGGACGTGAGCTCTGGAAACACCATATATTTT. Using reference TRBV5-5 and TRBJ1-3 for the parts outside the CDR3, the full variable domain is DAGVTQSPTHLIKTRGQQVTLRCSPISGHKSVSWYQQVLGQGPQFIFQYYEKEERGRGNFPDRFSARQFPNYSSELNVNALLLGDSALYLCASSRDVSSGNTIYFGEGSWLTVV.

The rearrangement joins TRBV5-1 to TRBJ2-1; no clear D gene. Germline values: CDR1 SGHRS, CDR2 YFSETQ. This CDR3 is 12 amino acids long. The V end was cut by 4 bases, the J end by 12 bases, with 14 bases between. The CDR3 DNA follows: TGCGCCAGCAGCCGTCTGCCCGAAGGGCAGTTCTTC. Protein: CASSRLPEGQFF. The variable domain in full, with the rest retrieved from reference TRBV5-1 and TRBJ2-1, is KAGVTQTPRYLIKTRGQQVTLSCSPISGHRSVSWYQQTPGQGLQFLFEYFSETQRNKGNFPGRFSGRQFSNSRSEMNVSTLELGDSALYLCASSRLPEGQFFGPGTRLTVL.

The rearrangement joins TRBV29-1 to TRBJ1-1; 8 nucleotides agree with TRBD1. The length of the CDR3 is 14 residues. After removal of 6 bases from V and 0 bases from J, the junction contained 6 bases not matched to a gene. Per germline, CDR1 SQVTM and CDR2 ANQGSEA. CDR3 amino acids: CSVWNRGLNTEAFF. In DNA form, the CDR3 reads TGCAGCGTCTGGAACAGGGGGTTGAACACTGAAGCTTTCTTT.

This clonotype was counted at least ten times. No conserved phenylalanine or tryptophan ends this CDR3, so it is likely a read error. The genes are TRBV28 and TRBJ2-3; possibly TRBD2 for D (5 bases). Trimming shortened V by 3 bases and J by 4 bases, and 14 bases separated the two germline ends. Per germline, CDR1 MDHEN and CDR2 SYDVKM. This CDR3 region has 15 residues. The CDR3 coding sequence is TGTGCCAGCAGTTTCTCCGGGCTAGCCGCAGATACGCAGTATTAT. It translates to CASSFSGLAADTQYY.

This clonotype was seen at least ten times. The chain couples TRBV10-3 to TRBJ1-2, with TRBD1 matching over 10 bases. This CDR3 is 16 amino acids long. Germline V gene data show CDR1 as ENHRY and CDR2 as SYGVKD. V shed 6 bases, J shed 1 base, and the junction held 8 bases outside the gene matches. The CDR3 DNA reads as TGTGCCATCAGCTTATCGACAGGGGGCGATAACTATGGCTACACCTTC. This gives the protein CAISLSTGGDNYGYTF.

The genes are TRBV3-1 and TRBJ1-1; D is unresolved. V shed 1 base and J shed 7 bases, with 7 bases lying between them. CDR1 LGHDT and CDR2 YNNKEL come from the germline V gene (reference sequence). The CDR3 totals 12 residues. The CDR3 nucleotides are TGTGCCAGCAGCCAAGGGACCCTTGAAGCTTTCTTT. Protein: CASSQGTLEAFF.

This clonotype was detected ten times or more. This chain joins TRBV3-1 and TRBJ2-5; 7 nucleotides agree with TRBD2. Germline CDR1 and CDR2: LGHDT and YNNKEL (reference sequence). Losses at the gene ends were 2 bases for V and 1 base for J; bases not matched to a gene: 10. There are 17 residues in the CDR3. This CDR3 is CASSQSPASGPQETQYF. CDR3 in DNA: TGTGCCAGCAGCCAATCCCCGGCTAGCGGACCCCAAGAGACCCAGTACTTC.

This clonotype occurred many times. V usage is TRBV6-2 or TRBV6-3 and J usage is TRBJ1-2, with D possibly being TRBD1 (5 bases). Trimming left V 2 bases short and J 5 bases short, with 9 bases between. Germline CDR1 reads MNHEY; CDR2 reads SVGEGT. CDR3 length: 13 amino acids. DNA of the CDR3: TGTGCCAGCAGTTACAGGGACCTTTATGGCTACACCTTC. It yields the protein CASSYRDLYGYTF.

There are many counts of this clonotype. The chain uses TRBV20-1 and TRBJ2-7; the D is unclear. The V gene's germline CDR1 is DFQATT and CDR2 SNEGSKA (reference sequence). The CDR3 runs to 12 residues. Trimming took 3 bases from V and 2 from J, leaving 8 bases between them. The CDR3 spells CSASRQTYEQYF. For the CDR3, the DNA is TGCAGTGCTAGTAGGCAGACCTACGAGCAGTACTTC.

This clonotype was seen a handful of times. The chain employs TRBV6-6 and TRBJ1-3, with unresolved D. V shed 1 base and J shed 0 bases, with 13 bases lying between them. Germline values: CDR1 MNHNY, CDR2 SVGAGI (reference sequence). CDR3 length: 17 residues. The CDR3 sequence is CASSYYPSDFSGNTIYF. The CDR3 DNA sequence: TGTGCCAGCAGTTACTATCCGAGTGATTTCTCTGGAAACACCATATATTTT.

On this clonotype: The junction does not match germline at one end; this may be a read error. The chain couples TRBV20-1 to TRBJ2-1; 9 bases are shared with TRBD1. In germline, CDR1 is DFQATT, CDR2 SNEGSKA (reference sequence). This CDR3 is 16 amino acids long. The CDR3 region is CSARAGTGNNYKEQFF. The CDR3 DNA is TGCAGTGCTAGAGCAGGGACAGGGAATAACTACAAAGAGCAGTTCTTC.

The rearrangement uses TRBV20-1 and TRBJ2-5; 7 nucleotides agree with TRBD1. Germline V lookup: CDR1 DFQATT, CDR2 SNEGSKA (reference sequence). V lost 6 bases to trimming and J lost 0 bases; unmatched junction nucleotides: 4. The CDR3 length is 13 residues. CDR3 DNA: TGCAGTGCCGCTGGACAGGACCAAGAGACCCAGTACTTC. Protein sequence: CSAAGQDQETQYF.

This clonotype was counted many times. This sequence joins TRBV10-3 and TRBJ1-1; TRBD1 agrees at 9 bases. CDR3 length: 17 residues. Germline V lookup: CDR1 ENHRY, CDR2 SYGVKD. The junction had 15 bases not matched to a gene; V was cut back by 8 bases and J by 2 bases. This chain's CDR3 is CAISRQGVYLINTEAFF. CDR3 DNA: TGTGCCATCTCAAGACAGGGGGTTTACCTAATTAACACTGAAGCTTTCTTT.

The rearrangement links TRBV4-1 to TRBJ1-6; D gene unclear. Deletions cut 0 bases from V and 7 bases from J, with 4 bases between. Germline CDR1 MGHRA, CDR2 YSYEKL. There are 13 residues in the CDR3. CDR3 nucleotides: TGCGCCAGCAGCCAAGATCCGAATTCACCCCTCCACTTT. It codes for CASSQDPNSPLHF.

Remarks on this clonotype: In this CDR3 the conserved last residue, phenylalanine or tryptophan, is missing, so a read error is likely. The chain uses TRBV20-1 and TRBJ2-1; TRBD2 matches 14 bases. This CDR3 comprises 14 residues. Germline CDR1 DFQATT, CDR2 SNEGSKA (reference sequence). After removal of 6 bases from V and 7 bases from J, the junction contained 5 bases not matched to a gene. CDR3 in amino acids: CSAVGLAGANEQFL. The DNA of the CDR3 is TGCAGTGCCGTGGGACTAGCGGGGGCGAATGAGCAGTTCCTC.

This clonotype was picked up many times. This chain links TRBV11-3 with TRBJ2-1; possible D gene TRBD2, 6 bases. The CDR3 covers 15 residues. Germline-derived CDR1 and CDR2 are SGHNT and YENEEA. V was shortened by 1 base and J by 10 bases, with 17 bases between the two germline ends. CDR3 coding DNA: TGTGCCAGCAGCTTAGTCCCCGGCGGAGGGGCCGAGCAGTTCTTC. It is translated as CASSLVPGGGAEQFF.

This clonotype was found a few times. The V gene is TRBV7-9, the J gene TRBJ2-5; perhaps TRBD2 as D (7 bases). In germline, CDR1 is SEHNR, CDR2 FQNEAQ (reference sequence). The CDR3 loop spans 16 amino acids. V was pared by 5 bases and J by 7 bases, with 23 bases between. CDR3 nucleotide sequence: TGTGCCAGCAGCCTGGCGGGGGCCGGCCCGACCGGGACCCAGTACTTC. Encoded protein: CASSLAGAGPTGTQYF.